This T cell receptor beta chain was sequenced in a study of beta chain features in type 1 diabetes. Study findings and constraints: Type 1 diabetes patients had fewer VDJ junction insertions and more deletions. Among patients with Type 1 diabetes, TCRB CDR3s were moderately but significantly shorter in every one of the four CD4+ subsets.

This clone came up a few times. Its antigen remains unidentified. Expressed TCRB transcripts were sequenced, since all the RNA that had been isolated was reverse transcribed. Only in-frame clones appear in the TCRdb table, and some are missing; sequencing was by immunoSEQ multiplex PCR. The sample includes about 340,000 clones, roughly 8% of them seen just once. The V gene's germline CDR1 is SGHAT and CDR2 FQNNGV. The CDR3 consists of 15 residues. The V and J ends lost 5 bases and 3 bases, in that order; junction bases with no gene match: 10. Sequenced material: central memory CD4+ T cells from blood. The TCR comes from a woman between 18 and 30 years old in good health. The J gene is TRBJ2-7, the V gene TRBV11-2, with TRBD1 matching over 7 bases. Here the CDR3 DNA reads TGTGCCAGCAGCCTGTCGTTGGGACAGAGCTACGAGCAGTACTTC. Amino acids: CASSLSLGQSYEQYF.